What follows is one T cell receptor beta chain and its context. No antigen is known for it. The entry originates in a study of cytomegalovirus exposure and HLA in healthy donors. Study findings and constraints: Sequencing likely caused a cluster of highly shared sequence variants. In a later analysis, at a false discovery rate of 0.05, under 20,000 TCR beta sequences matched HLA alleles.

As for the donors, each was a healthy bone marrow donor. In the PCR, 60 Vbeta and 13 Jbeta primers were used. The protocol was immunoSEQ multiplex PCR, while the TCRdb copy is restricted to in-frame clones and leaves out a portion. Of approximately 150,000 clones in the sample, 55% to 70% were seen once. CDR3 length equals 13 residues. After removal of 10 bases from V and 4 bases from J, the junction contained 6 bases not matched to a gene. CDR1 MDHEN and CDR2 SYDVKM come from the germline V gene. Input material: PBMCs. This receptor was taken from a woman aged 55-70 years in good health and CMV-seropositive. The chain joins TRBV28 to TRBJ1-3, with TRBD1 identical over 8 bases. The CDR3 protein is CATWTGYGNTIYF. Here the CDR3 DNA reads TGTGCCACCTGGACAGGGTACGGAAACACCATATATTTT.